Each of the 10 T cell receptor beta chains below was sequenced from the same sample in a study of blood T cell repertoires in COVID-19. Repertoires were generated with immunoSEQ multiplex PCR, while TCRdb's copy carries only in-frame clones and drops some. The table shows 300,000 or so clones, with roughly nine tenths occurring only once. The sample comprised peripheral blood. The receptors originated from a woman younger than 45 with COVID-19, enrolled during active disease.

The V gene is TRBV19, the J gene TRBJ1-2; TRBD1 aligns across 8 bases. Germline CDR1 LNHDA, CDR2 SQIVND (reference sequence). The CDR3 runs to 15 residues. Trimming took 1 base from V and 5 from J; bases not matched to a gene: 6. The CDR3 is CASSIGQGASYGYTF. The CDR3 coding sequence is TGTGCCAGTAGTATAGGGCAGGGGGCAAGTTATGGCTACACCTTC.

V and J are TRBV11-2 and TRBJ2-7; 7 bases are shared with TRBD1. This CDR3 spans 15 amino acids. The J segment lost 6 bases and the V segment lost 4 bases, leaving 12 bases of the junction unmatched. CDR1 SGHAT and CDR2 FQNNGV come from the germline V gene. The CDR3 here is CASSSLGTVGSEQYF. CDR3 coding DNA: TGTGCCAGCAGCTCCCTAGGGACAGTCGGCAGCGAGCAGTACTTC. Together with reference TRBV11-2 and TRBJ2-7, the CDR3 gives the full variable domain: EAGVAQSPRYKIIEKRQSVAFWCNPISGHATLYWYQQILGQGPKLLIQFQNNGVVDDSQLPKDRFSAERLKGVDSTLKIQPAKLEDSAVYLCASSSLGTVGSEQYFGPGTRLTVT.

J is TRBJ1-6 and V is TRBV6-5; possible D gene TRBD1, 6 bases. CDR3 length: 14 amino acids. The V gene's germline CDR1 is MNHEY and CDR2 SVGAGI. V was shortened by 7 bases and J by 7 bases, with 14 bases between the two germline ends. CDR3 nucleotides: TGTGCCAGCACGCTAGCAAGGGGGAATTCACCCCTCCACTTT. Its translation is CASTLARGNSPLHF.

The chain uses TRBV6-5 and TRBJ1-3; TRBD1 agrees at 10 bases. In germline, CDR1 is MNHEY, CDR2 SVGAGI. The trim removed 6 bases at V and 10 bases at J, leaving 9 bases unmatched. This CDR3 spans 14 amino acids. The CDR3 sequence is CASSSDRGRGTIYF. The CDR3 DNA reads as TGTGCCAGCAGCTCTGACAGGGGGCGAGGAACCATATATTTT.

About this clone: Other DNA sequences in the sample encode the same CDR3. This chain uses TRBV24-1 with TRBJ2-3, with 10 bases fitting TRBD2. Trimming removed 4 bases from V and 0 bases from J; junction bases left unmatched: 3. The CDR3 runs to 16 residues. Germline values: CDR1 KGHDR, CDR2 SFDVKD. CDR3 coding DNA: TGTGCCACCAGTGACCCGACTAGCGGGAGCACAGATACGCAGTATTTT. Translated, it gives CATSDPTSGSTDTQYF.

The chain couples TRBV2 to TRBJ2-7; 8 nucleotides match TRBD1. This CDR3 has 14 residues. The V segment lost 10 bases and the J segment 4 bases; nucleotides outside the gene matches: 12. Germline V gives CDR1 SNHLY, CDR2 FYNNEI. DNA for the CDR3: TGTGCCAACACTAACAGGGGGGCATTTTACGAGCAGTACTTC. It codes for CANTNRGAFYEQYF. The full variable domain, completed using reference TRBV2 and TRBJ2-7, is EPEVTQTPSHQVTQMGQEVILRCVPISNHLYFYWYRQILGQKVEFLVSFYNNEISEKSEIFDDQFSVERPDGSNFTLKIRSTKLEDSAMYFCANTNRGAFYEQYFGPGTRLTVT.

V is TRBV11-2 and J is TRBJ2-7; unclear D gene. The germline CDR1 and CDR2 sequences are SGHAT and FQNNGV. The V end was cut by 0 bases, the J end by 0 bases, with 9 bases between. The CDR3 consists of 15 residues. The CDR3 nucleotides are TGTGCCAGCAGCTTAGATACGATTAGCTCCTACGAGCAGTACTTC. Protein: CASSLDTISSYEQYF.

This sequence joins TRBV5-1 and TRBJ2-3; TRBD2 matches at 9 bases. Germline CDR1 is SGHRS and CDR2 is YFSETQ. The ends lost 2 bases at V and 0 bases at J; junction bases unmatched: 1. The length of the CDR3 is 15 residues. CDR3 bases: TGCGCCAGCAGCTTCACTAGCGGGAGCACAGATACGCAGTATTTT. This gives the protein CASSFTSGSTDTQYF.

CDR3 region: CASSPWGSGLQETQYF. The CDR3 nucleotides are TGTGCCAGCAGCCCCTGGGGTAGCGGGCTACAAGAGACCCAGTACTTC. The J gene is TRBJ2-5, the V gene TRBV5-4, with 7 positions matching TRBD2. CDR3 length: 16 residues. Germline-derived CDR1 and CDR2 are SGHNT and YYREEE (reference sequence). V was clipped by 4 bases and J by 2 bases; unmatched bases: 11. The full variable domain, its missing parts supplied by reference TRBV5-4 and TRBJ2-5, is ETGVTQSPTHLIKTRGQQVTLRCSSQSGHNTVSWYQQALGQGPQFIFQYYREEENGRGNFPPRFSGLQFPNYSSELNVNALELDDSALYLCASSPWGSGLQETQYFGPGTRLLVL.

The genes are TRBV19 and TRBJ2-3, with D unresolved. Germline CDR1 and CDR2: LNHDA and SQIVND (reference sequence). The CDR3 extends over 12 amino acids. V lost 7 bases and J lost 2, with 7 bases in between. CDR3 residues: CASMENTDTQYF. The CDR3 nucleotides read TGTGCCAGTATGGAGAACACAGATACGCAGTATTTT.